The 15 T cell receptor beta chains in this list originate from one sample, sequenced in a study of neurological immune-mediated disorders. TCRdb redid the calling of the 5' RACE reads with MiXCR, one entry per CDR3 protein. The top ten clones hold 4.5% of a sample with roughly 45,000 distinct CDR3 sequences, about an eighth of them seen once. Time point in this sample: longitudinal time-point 2. The sequenced sample was PBMCs. Receptor source: a male donor with HTLV-1-associated myelopathy (HAM/TSP).

At least ten counts were recorded for this clonotype. The V and J genes are TRBV5-1 and TRBJ2-7; 7 positions agree with TRBD1. CDR3 length: 13 amino acids. Germline CDR1 SGHRS, CDR2 YFSETQ. With V trimmed by 4 bases and J by 2 bases, 3 bases remained unmatched. CDR3 residues: CASSVDRAYEQYF. The DNA for the CDR3 is TGCGCCAGCAGCGTAGACAGGGCCTACGAGCAGTACTTC.

This clonotype was seen many times. CDR3 in amino acids: CASSPQLAGGQETQYF. DNA of the CDR3: TGTGCCAGCAGCCCCCAGCTCGCGGGGGGGCAAGAGACCCAGTACTTC. V and J are TRBV7-2 and TRBJ2-5, with TRBD2 matching 9 bases. The CDR3 runs 16 residues. Per the germline V gene, CDR1 is SGHTA and CDR2 is FQGNSA. Trimming at V came to 5 bases and at J to 2 bases, leaving 9 bases not matched to a gene.

This clonotype was counted ten times or more. The chain carries TRBV27 and TRBJ2-7; 8 nucleotides line up with TRBD1. From germline, CDR1 is MNHEY and CDR2 SMNVEV (reference sequence). This CDR3 spans 12 amino acids. Losses at the gene ends were 6 bases for V and 6 bases for J; bases not matched to a gene: 4. CDR3 nucleotide sequence: TGTGCCAGCAGGGGACAGGCGCGCGAGCAGTACTTC. Its protein product is CASRGQAREQYF.

Many counts were recorded for this clonotype. CDR3 sequence reads: CASSLSPPMNTEAFF. The CDR3 region has the DNA TGTGCCAGCAGTTTATCACCACCGATGAACACTGAAGCTTTCTTT. The chain uses TRBV28 and TRBJ1-1; no clear D. This CDR3 has 15 residues. V lost 1 base, J lost 0 bases, and 9 bases lay in between. Germline V gene data show CDR1 as MDHEN and CDR2 as SYDVKM.

Of note for this clonotype: A junction end diverges from the germline sequence, so it may reflect a read error. This CDR3 is CASSFSVRRLNTGEMFF. The CDR3 coding sequence is TGTGCCAGCAGTTTTTCTGTACGGCGACTCAACACCGGGGAGATGTTTTTT. The rearrangement joins TRBV12-3 or TRBV12-4 to TRBJ2-2, with D possibly TRBD2 on 5 matching bases. The CDR3 has 17 amino acids.

This clonotype came up many times. The chain uses TRBV6-6 and TRBJ1-3, with TRBD1 as a possible D gene (6 bases). This CDR3 contains 14 residues. The V gene's germline CDR1 is MNHNY and CDR2 SVGAGI (reference sequence). Trimming removed 4 bases at V and 7 bases at J, with 14 bases between. CDR3 in amino acids: CASSLAERGNTIYF. CDR3 DNA: TGTGCCAGCAGTTTAGCTGAGAGGGGGAACACCATATATTTT.

In regard to this clonotype: A much larger clone sits a single nucleotide away, making a read error possible. The chain uses TRBV5-1 and TRBJ1-1, with 7 bases matching TRBD1. Per germline, CDR1 SGHRS and CDR2 YFSETQ. This CDR3 spans 16 amino acids. CDR3 DNA: TGCGCCATCAGCTTAACACCAGGGGGGTGGAACACTGAAGCTTTCTTT. Protein product: CAISLTPGGWNTEAFF.

At least ten counts were recorded for this clonotype. CDR3 in amino acids: CASSGQLNTEAFF. Written as DNA, the CDR3 is TGTGCCAGCAGCGGACAGTTGAACACTGAAGCTTTCTTT. This chain joins TRBV12-3 or TRBV12-4 and TRBJ1-1, with D tentatively TRBD1 (6 bases). CDR3 size: 13 residues. Trimming shortened V by 6 bases and J by 0 bases, and 8 bases separated the two germline ends.

This clonotype was picked up many times. This chain uses TRBV10-2 with TRBJ2-7, with D uncertain. V was pared by 2 bases and J by 0 bases, with 8 bases between. The CDR3 spans 14 residues. Germline values: CDR1 WSHSY, CDR2 SAAADI. Here the CDR3 DNA reads TGCGCCAGCAGTGAGGTTTCGGGCTCCTACGAGCAGTACTTC. Translation gives CASSEVSGSYEQYF.

This clonotype showed up many times. This chain links TRBV3-1 with TRBJ1-2; D remains ambiguous. Trimming stripped 0 bases from V and 4 bases from J, with 12 bases between. Germline CDR1 and CDR2: LGHDT and YNNKEL (reference sequence). The CDR3 runs to 15 residues. CDR3 in DNA: TGTGCCAGCAGCCAAGACCTCGGACGGTTCTATGGCTACACCTTC. This codes for CASSQDLGRFYGYTF.

In its sample, this clonotype was seen once. An end of the junction differs from the germline gene, which may be a read error. The genes are TRBV5-1 and TRBJ2-3; TRBD1 is a possible D gene (6 bases). Germline V gene data show CDR1 as SGHRS and CDR2 as YFSETQ. The CDR3 covers 16 residues. The CDR3 is CASSLVRSGGTDTKSF. CDR3 coding DNA: TGCGCCAGCAGCTTGGTCCGGTCTGGGGGCACAGATACGAAGTCTTTT.

In DNA, the CDR3 is TGCGCCAGCAGCCAAGAACTACAGGGTAGTTCACCCCTCCACTTT. It codes for CASSQELQGSSPLHF. The gene calls are TRBV4-3 and TRBJ1-6; perhaps TRBD1 as D (6 bases). Germline lookup yields CDR1 LGHNA and CDR2 YSLEER. Trimming shortened V by 0 bases and J by 9 bases, and 12 bases separated the two germline ends. The CDR3 loop spans 15 amino acids.

This clonotype has at least ten counts. The V gene is TRBV5-1, the J gene TRBJ1-1; weak D call: TRBD1 (5 bases). CDR3 length: 15 amino acids. V was shortened by 0 bases and J by 4 bases, with 13 bases between the two germline ends. The V gene's germline CDR1 is SGHRS and CDR2 YFSETQ. Here the CDR3 reads CASSLESGGITEAFF. For the CDR3, the DNA is TGCGCCAGCAGCTTGGAATCGGGGGGTATCACTGAAGCTTTCTTT.

At least ten counts were recorded for this clonotype. The rearrangement uses TRBV6-5 and TRBJ1-2; D may be TRBD1 (5 bases). CDR1 MNHEY and CDR2 SVGAGI come from the germline V gene. Trimming stripped 2 bases from V and 5 bases from J, with 9 bases between. This CDR3 is 13 amino acids long. CDR3 DNA sequence: TGTGCCAGCAGTTACGGGACGGATTATGGCTACACCTTC. It codes for CASSYGTDYGYTF.

This clonotype occurred many times. The chain uses TRBV15 and TRBJ1-1; maybe TRBD1 (6 bases). CDR1 LNHNV and CDR2 YYDKDF come from the germline V gene (reference sequence). V was trimmed by 1 base and J by 5 bases, leaving 11 bases between them. This CDR3 comprises 14 residues. In DNA form, the CDR3 reads TGTGCCACCAGCAGAGTTACAGGGAGAACTGAAGCTTTCTTT. Amino acids: CATSRVTGRTEAFF.